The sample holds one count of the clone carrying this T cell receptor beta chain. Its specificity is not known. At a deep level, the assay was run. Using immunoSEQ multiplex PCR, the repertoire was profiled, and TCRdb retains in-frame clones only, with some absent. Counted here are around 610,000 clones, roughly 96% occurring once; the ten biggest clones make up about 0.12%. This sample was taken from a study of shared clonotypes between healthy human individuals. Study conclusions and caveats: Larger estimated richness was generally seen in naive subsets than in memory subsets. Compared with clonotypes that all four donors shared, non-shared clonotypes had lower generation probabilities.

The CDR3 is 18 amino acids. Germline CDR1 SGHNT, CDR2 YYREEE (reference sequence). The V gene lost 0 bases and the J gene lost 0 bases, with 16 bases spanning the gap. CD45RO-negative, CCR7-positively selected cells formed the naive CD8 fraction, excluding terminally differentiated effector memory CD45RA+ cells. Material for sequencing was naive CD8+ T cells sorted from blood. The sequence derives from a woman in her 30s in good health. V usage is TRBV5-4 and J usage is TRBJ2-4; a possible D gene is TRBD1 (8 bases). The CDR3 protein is CASSLDRGGKLAKNIQYF. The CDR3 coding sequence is TGTGCCAGCAGCTTGGACAGGGGGGGAAAACTAGCCAAAAACATTCAGTACTTC.